This TCR beta chain was identified during a study of human T cells and chemical hapten exposure. At the level of the study: The study traced per-sample TCR yield variation mainly to small differences in pooled library volumes. Study results and caveats: Patch test score was positively correlated with the counts of PT1 expanded TCRs.

The library labeled individual cDNA molecules by adding unique molecular identifiers to them. TCRdb recomputed calls from the RACE reads with MiXCR, one row per CDR3 protein. The sample shows more than 300,000 distinct CDR3 sequences, around 5.5% of them seen only once. CDR1 is MNHNY and CDR2 is SVGAGI in the germline V gene (reference sequence). The trim removed 0 bases at V and 4 bases at J, leaving 6 bases unmatched. The CDR3 is made up of 15 amino acids. This clonotype was seen a handful of times. What it recognizes is unknown. Documented time point: pre-sensitization, week 0. The treatment: therapeutic diphenylcyclopropenone sensitization with weekly scalp DPC. Alopecia patients deemed DPC-suitable, aged 18 to 70, excluding pregnancy.

The sample in question was whole blood, obtained in connection with sensitization to the hapten diphenylcyclopropenone (DPC). The rearrangement joins TRBV6-6 to TRBJ2-7; 7 bases are shared with TRBD2. This sequence originates from a woman younger than 30 with alopecia areata. Some clones in this sample may be carry-over from other donors' samples. The CDR3 nucleotides read TGTGCCAGCAGTTACTCCCGAGCGGGGTGGTACGAGCAGTACTTC. Translating gives CASSYSRAGWYEQYF.